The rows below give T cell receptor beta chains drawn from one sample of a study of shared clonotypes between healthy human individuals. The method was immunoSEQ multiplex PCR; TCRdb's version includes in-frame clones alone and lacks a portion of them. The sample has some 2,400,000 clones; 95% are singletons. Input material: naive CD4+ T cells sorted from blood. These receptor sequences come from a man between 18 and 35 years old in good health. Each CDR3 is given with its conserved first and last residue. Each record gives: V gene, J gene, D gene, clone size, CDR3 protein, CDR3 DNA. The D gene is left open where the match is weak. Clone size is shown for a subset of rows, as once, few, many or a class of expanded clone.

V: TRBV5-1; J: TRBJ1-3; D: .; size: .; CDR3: CASSSGTSNTIYF; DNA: TGCGCCAGCAGTTCCGGGACGTCAAACACCATATATTTT
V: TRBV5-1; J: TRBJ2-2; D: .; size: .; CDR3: CASSQGGTGELFF; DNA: TGCGCCAGCAGCCAGGGTGGGACCGGGGAGCTGTTTTTT
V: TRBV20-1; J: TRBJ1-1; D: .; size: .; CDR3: CSAPGAEAFF; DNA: TGCAGTGCCCCAGGGGCTGAAGCTTTCTTT
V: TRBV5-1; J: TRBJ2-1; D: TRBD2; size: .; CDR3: CASSSTTSGRLNEQFF; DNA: TGCGCCAGCAGCTCCACTACTAGCGGGAGGTTAAATGAGCAGTTCTTC
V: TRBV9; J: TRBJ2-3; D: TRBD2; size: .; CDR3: CASSVGAGGADTQYF; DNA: TGTGCCAGCAGCGTAGGAGCGGGAGGGGCAGATACGCAGTATTTT
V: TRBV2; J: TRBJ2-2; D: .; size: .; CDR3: CASVHTVLENTGELFF; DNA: TGTGCCAGCGTTCACACCGTGCTAGAGAACACCGGGGAGCTGTTTTTT
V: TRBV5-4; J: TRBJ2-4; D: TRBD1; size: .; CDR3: CASSVKGAENIQYF; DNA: TGTGCCAGCTCCGTAAAGGGGGCGGAGAACATTCAGTACTTC
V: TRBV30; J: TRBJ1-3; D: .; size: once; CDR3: CAWSISSGNTIYF; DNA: TGTGCCTGGAGCATATCCTCTGGAAACACCATATATTTT
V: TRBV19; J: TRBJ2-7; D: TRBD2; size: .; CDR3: CASRSQRETYEQYF; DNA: TGTGCCAGTAGGTCCCAGCGGGAGACTTACGAGCAGTACTTC
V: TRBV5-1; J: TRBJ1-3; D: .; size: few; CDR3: CASSLDGSSGNTIYF; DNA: TGCGCCAGCAGCTTGGACGGAAGCTCTGGAAACACCATATATTTT
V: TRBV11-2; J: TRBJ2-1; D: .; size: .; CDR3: CASSFWTGEFGSDEQFF; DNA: TGTGCCAGCAGCTTTTGGACTGGGGAGTTTGGGAGCGATGAGCAGTTCTTC
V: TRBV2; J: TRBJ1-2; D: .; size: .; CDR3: CASSQTYGYTF; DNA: TGTGCCAGCAGCCAGACTTATGGCTACACCTTC
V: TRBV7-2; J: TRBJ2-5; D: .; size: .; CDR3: CASSHGGPQETQYF; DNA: TGTGCCAGCAGCCACGGGGGGCCACAAGAGACCCAGTACTTC
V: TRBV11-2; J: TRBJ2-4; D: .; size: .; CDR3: CASSSGGSIQYF; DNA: TGTGCCAGCAGCTCCGGGGGTAGCATTCAGTACTTC
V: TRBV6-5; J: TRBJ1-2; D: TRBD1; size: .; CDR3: CASSFDRGGYGYTF; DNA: TGTGCCAGCAGTTTTGACAGGGGGGGGTATGGCTACACCTTC
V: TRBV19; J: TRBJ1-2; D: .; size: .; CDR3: CASNNPGIRYGYTF; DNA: TGTGCCAGTAACAACCCGGGGATACGGTATGGCTACACCTTC
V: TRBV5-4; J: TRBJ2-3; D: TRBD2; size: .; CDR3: CASSLRILSGTTDTQYF; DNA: TGTGCCAGCAGCTTAAGAATCCTTAGCGGGACTACAGATACGCAGTATTTT
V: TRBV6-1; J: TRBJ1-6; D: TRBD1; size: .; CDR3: CASSHGTGNSPLHF; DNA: TGTGCCAGCAGTCACGGGACAGGGAATTCACCCCTCCACTTT
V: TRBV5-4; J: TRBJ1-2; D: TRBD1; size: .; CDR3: CASSLDRGGSYGYTF; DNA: TGTGCCAGCAGCTTGGACAGGGGAGGGAGTTATGGCTACACCTTC
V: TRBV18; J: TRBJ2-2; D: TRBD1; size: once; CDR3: CASSPLQGGLNTGELFF; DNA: TGTGCCAGCTCACCATTACAGGGGGGACTGAACACCGGGGAGCTGTTTTTT
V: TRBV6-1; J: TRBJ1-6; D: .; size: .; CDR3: CASNLGTSYNSPLHF; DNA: TGTGCCAGCAACTTAGGGACCTCCTATAATTCACCCCTCCACTTT
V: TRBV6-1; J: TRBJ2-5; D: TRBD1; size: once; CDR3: CASSENTGTGVGETQYF; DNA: TGTGCCAGCAGTGAAAATACCGGGACAGGGGTAGGGGAGACCCAGTACTTC
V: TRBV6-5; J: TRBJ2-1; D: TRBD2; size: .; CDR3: CASSYSMVAGGNEQFF; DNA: TGTGCCAGCAGTTACTCGATGGTAGCGGGGGGTAATGAGCAGTTCTTC
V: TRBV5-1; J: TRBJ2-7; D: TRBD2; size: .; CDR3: CASSQSGGASYEQYF; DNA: TGCGCCAGCAGCCAAAGCGGGGGGGCCTCCTACGAGCAGTACTTC
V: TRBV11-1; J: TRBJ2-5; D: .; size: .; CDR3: CASSLMGIRQETQYF; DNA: TGTGCCAGCAGCCTGATGGGAATTAGACAAGAGACCCAGTACTTC
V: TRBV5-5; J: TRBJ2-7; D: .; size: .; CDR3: CASSLMLATHEQYF; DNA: TGTGCCAGCAGCTTGATGCTAGCTACCCACGAGCAGTACTTC
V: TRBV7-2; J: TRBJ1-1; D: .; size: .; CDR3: CASSSRGRVPFF; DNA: TGTGCCAGCAGCTCCCGAGGTCGAGTTCCTTTCTTT
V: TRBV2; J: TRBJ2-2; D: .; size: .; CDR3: CASTSNAGELFF; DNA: TGTGCCAGCACCAGTAACGCCGGGGAGCTGTTTTTT
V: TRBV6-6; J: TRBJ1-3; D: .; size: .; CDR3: CASSYADSGNTIYF; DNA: TGTGCCAGCAGTTACGCGGACTCTGGAAACACCATATATTTT
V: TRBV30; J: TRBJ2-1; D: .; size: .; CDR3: CAWSYQGPGAKRFF; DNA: TGTGCCTGGAGTTACCAGGGGCCGGGCGCAAAGCGGTTCTTC
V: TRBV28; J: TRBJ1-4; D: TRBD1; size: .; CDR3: CASSLWLGDSEKLFF; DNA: TGTGCCAGCAGTTTATGGCTCGGGGACAGCGAAAAACTGTTTTTT
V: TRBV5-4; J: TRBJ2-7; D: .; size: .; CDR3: CASSSRMEAYEQYF; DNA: TGTGCCAGCAGCAGCAGGATGGAGGCCTACGAGCAGTACTTC
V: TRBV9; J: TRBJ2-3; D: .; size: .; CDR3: CASSVAEGTADTQYF; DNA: TGTGCCAGCAGCGTAGCTGAAGGGACCGCAGATACGCAGTATTTT
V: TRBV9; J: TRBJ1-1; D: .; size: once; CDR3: CASSAGRPNTEAFF; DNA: TGTGCCAGCAGCGCGGGCAGACCCAACACTGAAGCTTTCTTT
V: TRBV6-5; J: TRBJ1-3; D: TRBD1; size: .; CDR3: CASSYQGGPGNTIYF; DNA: TGTGCCAGCAGTTACCAAGGGGGCCCAGGAAACACCATATATTTT
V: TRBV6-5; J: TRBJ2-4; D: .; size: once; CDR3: CASTLGPQNIQYF; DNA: TGTGCCAGCACCTTGGGACCTCAAAACATTCAGTACTTC
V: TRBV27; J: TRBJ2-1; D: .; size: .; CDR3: CASSLFARAYYNEQFF; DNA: TGTGCCAGCAGTTTATTTGCACGCGCTTACTACAATGAGCAGTTCTTC
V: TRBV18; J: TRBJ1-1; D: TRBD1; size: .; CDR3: CASSPRDSMNTEAFF; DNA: TGTGCCAGCTCACCACGGGACAGCATGAACACTGAAGCTTTCTTT
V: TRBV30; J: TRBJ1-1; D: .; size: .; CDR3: CAWQGRNTEAFF; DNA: TGTGCCTGGCAGGGCCGTAACACTGAAGCTTTCTTT
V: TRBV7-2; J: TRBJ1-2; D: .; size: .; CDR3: CASSRTPNYGYTF; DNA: TGTGCCAGCAGCCGCACCCCGAACTATGGCTACACCTTC
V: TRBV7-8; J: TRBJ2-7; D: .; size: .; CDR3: CASSSKPYEQYF; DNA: TGTGCCAGCAGCTCCAAACCTTACGAGCAGTACTTC